These 15 T cell receptor beta chains were all obtained from the same sample, sequenced in a study of T cell changes during pregnancy in multiple sclerosis. Profiling relied on immunoSEQ multiplex PCR, and the TCRdb table lists in-frame clones only, not all of them. The repertoire holds about 70,000 clones, with around 90% as singletons. Sequencing used peripheral blood, obtained after pregnancy. The receptors here all came from a female donor with multiple sclerosis, enrolled in a pregnancy study.

This chain connects TRBV27 to TRBJ2-3; D perhaps matches TRBD1 (5 bases). CDR3 size: 16 residues. Trimming pared 5 bases from V and 2 bases from J, leaving 17 bases between. In germline, CDR1 is MNHEY, CDR2 SMNVEV (reference sequence). CDR3 bases: TGTGCCAGCAGTCAAGACAAAAAGGGGCACACAGATACGCAGTATTTT. Translation: CASSQDKKGHTDTQYF.

V is TRBV4-2 and J is TRBJ2-7; 7 bases are a match to TRBD2. The CDR3 runs to 15 residues. With 1 base clipped from V and 4 bases from J, the junction kept 7 bases outside the gene matches. The germline CDR1 and CDR2 sequences are LGHNA and YNFKEQ. The CDR3 sequence: CASSQGTMGGYEQYF. CDR3 coding DNA: TGTGCCAGCAGCCAAGGGACAATGGGAGGGTACGAGCAGTACTTC.

The rearrangement uses TRBV7-9 and TRBJ1-2, with 10 bases lining up with TRBD1. The CDR3 has 15 residues. V gave up 5 bases and J gave up 8 bases; unmatched junction bases: 11. Looked up from germline, CDR1 is SEHNR and CDR2 is FQNEAQ (reference sequence). The CDR3 spells CASSPGTGEGPGYTF. The CDR3 DNA is TGTGCCAGCAGCCCCGGGACAGGGGAAGGGCCAGGCTACACCTTC.

This chain joins TRBV5-1 and TRBJ1-1, with D possibly matching TRBD1 (5 bases). The CDR3 spans 15 residues. Germline V CDR1 and CDR2: SGHRS, YFSETQ. Trimming stripped 0 bases from V and 1 base from J, with 10 bases between. In DNA form, the CDR3 reads TGCGCCAGCAGCTTGGGGGGGGGTAGGAACACTGAAGCTTTCTTT. Its protein is CASSLGGGRNTEAFF. The full variable domain, in which reference TRBV5-1 and TRBJ1-1 provide the parts outside the CDR3, is KAGVTQTPRYLIKTRGQQVTLSCSPISGHRSVSWYQQTPGQGLQFLFEYFSETQRNKGNFPGRFSGRQFSNSRSEMNVSTLELGDSALYLCASSLGGGRNTEAFFGQGTRLTVV.

This rearrangement joins TRBV18 to TRBJ2-1; 13 positions match TRBD2. This CDR3 has 16 residues. Unmatched junction bases numbered 5, after V lost 0 bases and J lost 9 bases. CDR1 and CDR2 (germline): KGHSH, LQKENI. The CDR3 protein is CASSPPVLAGGSEQFF. The DNA of the CDR3 is TGTGCCAGCTCACCACCGGTACTAGCGGGAGGGAGTGAGCAGTTCTTC.

V gene TRBV5-1 combines with J gene TRBJ1-2, with D hard to call. Germline V gene lookup returns CDR1 SGHRS and CDR2 YFSETQ. The CDR3 loop spans 14 amino acids. With 2 bases removed from V and 1 base from J, the gap between germline ends came to 9 bases. The CDR3 DNA is TGCGCCAGCAGCTTATTAGATTATAACTATGGCTACACCTTC. This translates into CASSLLDYNYGYTF.

The chain carries TRBV10-3 and TRBJ2-5; TRBD2 is a possible D gene (6 bases). Germline V gene lookup returns CDR1 ENHRY and CDR2 SYGVKD. The CDR3 is 13 amino acids. Trimming left V 7 bases short and J 5 bases short, with 14 bases between. The CDR3 DNA reads as TGTGCCATCACGGGGCAGGCGGGGGAGACCCAGTACTTC. This sequence encodes CAITGQAGETQYF.

V gene TRBV14 combines with J gene TRBJ1-2; the D is unclear. The CDR3 length is 12 residues. V gave up 1 base and J gave up 8 bases, with 8 bases separating them. In germline, CDR1 is SGHDN, CDR2 FVKESK. The CDR3 region is CASSQVEGGYTF. DNA of the CDR3: TGTGCCAGCAGCCAAGTTGAGGGAGGCTACACCTTC.

The chain carries TRBV6-1 and TRBJ2-7; tentative D call: TRBD1 (6 bases). The CDR3 length is 13 residues. V gave up 4 bases and J gave up 2 bases, with 9 bases separating them. Germline-derived CDR1 and CDR2 are MNHNS and SASEGT. CDR3 DNA: TGTGCCAGCAGTGTCCAGGGGCCCTACGAGCAGTACTTC. It yields the protein CASSVQGPYEQYF.

The chain is built from TRBV30 and TRBJ2-7; 7 nucleotides agree with TRBD1. The CDR3 covers 14 residues. Germline CDR1 and CDR2: GTSNPN and SVGIG (reference sequence). Unmatched junction bases numbered 6, after V lost 4 bases and J lost 0 bases. Here the CDR3 reads CAWNRGHGSYEQYF. CDR3 bases: TGTGCCTGGAACAGGGGCCATGGCTCCTACGAGCAGTACTTC.

V usage is TRBV5-1 and J usage is TRBJ1-2, with 9 nucleotides matching TRBD1. From germline, CDR1 is SGHRS and CDR2 YFSETQ. The CDR3 totals 14 residues. After removal of 4 bases from V and 5 bases from J, the junction contained 6 bases not matched to a gene. CDR3 amino acids: CASSGTGGRYGYTF. DNA of the CDR3: TGCGCCAGCAGCGGAACAGGGGGCCGGTATGGCTACACCTTC.

V usage is TRBV7-9 and J usage is TRBJ2-3; possible D gene TRBD2, 5 bases. V gave up 3 bases and J gave up 6 bases, with 13 bases separating them. CDR3 size: 14 residues. Germline V lookup: CDR1 SEHNR, CDR2 FQNEAQ (reference sequence). The CDR3 coding sequence is TGTGCCAGCAGCTTTATGAGGGATGAGGATACGCAGTATTTT. Protein: CASSFMRDEDTQYF.

At least ten counts were recorded for this clone. This same CDR3 is encoded by further DNA sequences in the sample. This chain joins TRBV12-5 and TRBJ2-7; D is perhaps TRBD1 (7 bases). Trimming cost V 1 base and J 3 bases, with 10 bases left between them. Per the germline V gene, CDR1 is LGHNT and CDR2 is FRNRAP. The CDR3 runs to 14 residues. CDR3 sequence: CASGLDRGGYEQYF. CDR3 nucleotides: TGTGCTAGTGGTTTGGACAGGGGAGGCTACGAGCAGTACTTC. Based on the CDR3 plus reference TRBV12-5 and TRBJ2-7, the full variable domain is DARVTQTPRHKVTEMGQEVTMRCQPILGHNTVFWYRQTMMQGLELLAYFRNRAPLDDSGMPKDRFSAEMPDATLATLKIQPSEPRDSAVYFCASGLDRGGYEQYFGPGTRLTVT.

CDR3 sequence reads: CAISESSGSSYEQYF. The CDR3, as DNA: TGTGCCATCAGTGAGTCGAGCGGGAGCTCCTACGAGCAGTACTTC. The chain couples TRBV10-3 to TRBJ2-7, with 8 bases identical to TRBD2. The CDR3 consists of 15 residues. V was clipped by 0 bases and J by 0 bases; unmatched bases: 1. Germline V gives CDR1 ENHRY, CDR2 SYGVKD.

The V gene is TRBV5-5, the J gene TRBJ2-7; tentatively, D is TRBD2 (6 bases). V was cut by 6 bases and J by 4 bases, with 14 bases left in between. The CDR3 is 13 amino acids. CDR1 is SGHKS, CDR2 YYEKEE, per germline (reference sequence). CDR3 in amino acids: CASMLTGEYEQYF. CDR3 nucleotides: TGTGCCAGCATGTTAACGGGGGAATACGAGCAGTACTTC.